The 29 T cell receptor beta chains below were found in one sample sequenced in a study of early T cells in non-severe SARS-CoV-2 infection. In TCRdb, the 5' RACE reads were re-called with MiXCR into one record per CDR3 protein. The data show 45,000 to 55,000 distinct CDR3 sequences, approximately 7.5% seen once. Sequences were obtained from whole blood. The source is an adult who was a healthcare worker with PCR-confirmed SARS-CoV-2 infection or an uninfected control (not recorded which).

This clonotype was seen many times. The CDR3 DNA reads TGTGCCAGCAGTTTCCGAGGGAGGTCCACCGGGGAGCTGTTTTTT. This gives the protein CASSFRGRSTGELFF. The genes are TRBV28 and TRBJ2-2, with D perhaps matching TRBD2 (6 bases). V lost 3 bases, J lost 4 bases, and 12 bases lay in between. CDR1 and CDR2 (germline): MDHEN, SYDVKM. CDR3 length: 15 residues.

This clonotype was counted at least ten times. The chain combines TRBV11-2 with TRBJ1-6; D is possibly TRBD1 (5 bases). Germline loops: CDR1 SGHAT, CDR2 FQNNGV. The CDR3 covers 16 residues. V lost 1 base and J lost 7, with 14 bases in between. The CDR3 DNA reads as TGTGCCAGCAGCTTAGGAAGGGACGGGTGGAATTCACCCCTCCACTTT. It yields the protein CASSLGRDGWNSPLHF.

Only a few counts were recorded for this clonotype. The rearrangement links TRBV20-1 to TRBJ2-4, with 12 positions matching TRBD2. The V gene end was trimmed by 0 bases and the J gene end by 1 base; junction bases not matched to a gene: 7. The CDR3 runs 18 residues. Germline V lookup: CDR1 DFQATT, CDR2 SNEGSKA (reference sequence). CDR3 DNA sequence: TGCAGTGCTAGAGATCTCACCACTAGCGGGGGGGCCAAAAACATTCAGTACTTC. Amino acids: CSARDLTTSGGAKNIQYF.

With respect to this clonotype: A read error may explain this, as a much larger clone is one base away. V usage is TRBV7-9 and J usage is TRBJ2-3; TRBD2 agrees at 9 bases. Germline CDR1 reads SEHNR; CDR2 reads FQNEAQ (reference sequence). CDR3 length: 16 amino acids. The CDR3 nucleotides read TGTGCCAGCAGCTTACCAGCGGGGGGTTCAAAAGATACGAAGTATTTT. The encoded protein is CASSLPAGGSKDTKYF.

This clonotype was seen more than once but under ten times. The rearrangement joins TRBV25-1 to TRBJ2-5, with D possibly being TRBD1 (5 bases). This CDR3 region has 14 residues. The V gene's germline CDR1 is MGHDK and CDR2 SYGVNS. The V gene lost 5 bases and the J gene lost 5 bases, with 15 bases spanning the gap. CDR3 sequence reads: CASSSPGFGETQYF. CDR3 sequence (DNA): TGTGCCAGCAGTTCTCCAGGGTTCGGGGAGACCCAGTACTTC. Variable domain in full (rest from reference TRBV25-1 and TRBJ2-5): EADIYQTPRYLVIGTGKKITLECSQTMGHDKMYWYQQDPGMELHLIHYSYGVNSTEKGDLSSESTVSRIRTEHFPLTLESARPSHTSQYLCASSSPGFGETQYFGPGTRLLVL.

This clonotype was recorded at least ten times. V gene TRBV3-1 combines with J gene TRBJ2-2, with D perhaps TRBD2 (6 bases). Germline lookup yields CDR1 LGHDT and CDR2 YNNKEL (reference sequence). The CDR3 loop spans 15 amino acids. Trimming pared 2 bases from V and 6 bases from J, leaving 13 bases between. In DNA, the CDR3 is TGTGCCAGCAGCCAACCGACTAGTAGGCCCGGGGAGCTGTTTTTT. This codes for CASSQPTSRPGELFF.

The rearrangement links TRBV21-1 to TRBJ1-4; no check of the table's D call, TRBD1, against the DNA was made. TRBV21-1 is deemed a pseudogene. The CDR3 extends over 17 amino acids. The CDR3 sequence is CASSNSRGKRANEKLFF. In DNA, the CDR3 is TGTGCCAGCAGCAATTCGCGTGGGAAAAGGGCGAATGAAAAACTGTTTTTT.

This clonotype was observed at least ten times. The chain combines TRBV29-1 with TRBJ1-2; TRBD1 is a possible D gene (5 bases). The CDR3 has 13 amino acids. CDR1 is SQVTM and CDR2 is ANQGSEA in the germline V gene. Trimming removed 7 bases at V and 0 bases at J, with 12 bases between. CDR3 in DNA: TGCAGCGGTCGGGACGGATCTAACTATGGCTACACCTTC. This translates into CSGRDGSNYGYTF.

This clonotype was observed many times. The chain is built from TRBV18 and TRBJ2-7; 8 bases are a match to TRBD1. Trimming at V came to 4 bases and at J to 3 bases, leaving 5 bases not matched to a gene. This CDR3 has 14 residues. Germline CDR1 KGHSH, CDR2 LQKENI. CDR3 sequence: CASSLGQDFYEQYF. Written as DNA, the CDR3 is TGTGCCAGCTCACTGGGACAGGATTTCTACGAGCAGTACTTC.

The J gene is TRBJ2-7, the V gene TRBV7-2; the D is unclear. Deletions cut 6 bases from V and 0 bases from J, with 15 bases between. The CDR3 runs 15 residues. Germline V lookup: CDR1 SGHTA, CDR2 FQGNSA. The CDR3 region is CASSPAALSSYEQYF. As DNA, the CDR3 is TGTGCCAGCAGTCCCGCGGCCCTAAGCTCCTACGAGCAGTACTTC.

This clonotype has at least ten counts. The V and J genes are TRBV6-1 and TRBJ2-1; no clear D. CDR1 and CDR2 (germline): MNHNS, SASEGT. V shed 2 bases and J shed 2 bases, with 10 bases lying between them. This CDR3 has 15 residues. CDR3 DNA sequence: TGTGCCAGCAGTGAATGGACCGGCACCTACAATGAGCAGTTCTTC. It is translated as CASSEWTGTYNEQFF.

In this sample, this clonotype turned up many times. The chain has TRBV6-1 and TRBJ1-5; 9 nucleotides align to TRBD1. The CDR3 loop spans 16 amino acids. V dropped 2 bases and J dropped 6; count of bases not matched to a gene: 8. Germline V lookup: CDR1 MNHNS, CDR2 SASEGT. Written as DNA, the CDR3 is TGTGCCAGCAGTGAATCCTTAACAGGGGGCTTTCAGCCCCAGCATTTT. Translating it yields CASSESLTGGFQPQHF.

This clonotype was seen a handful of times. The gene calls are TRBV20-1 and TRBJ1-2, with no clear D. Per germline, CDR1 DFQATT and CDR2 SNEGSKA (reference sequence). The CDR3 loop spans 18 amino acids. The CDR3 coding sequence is TGCAGGGACGACACATCCCCTGGTCTTAGTAGTTCGGACTATGGCTACACCTTC. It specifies CRDDTSPGLSSSDYGYTF.

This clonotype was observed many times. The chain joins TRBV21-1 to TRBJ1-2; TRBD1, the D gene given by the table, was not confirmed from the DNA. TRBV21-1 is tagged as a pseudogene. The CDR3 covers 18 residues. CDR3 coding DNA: TGTGCCAGCAGCAAAGTCCGAGACAGGGGGCTTGATAACTATGGCTACACCTTC. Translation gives CASSKVRDRGLDNYGYTF.

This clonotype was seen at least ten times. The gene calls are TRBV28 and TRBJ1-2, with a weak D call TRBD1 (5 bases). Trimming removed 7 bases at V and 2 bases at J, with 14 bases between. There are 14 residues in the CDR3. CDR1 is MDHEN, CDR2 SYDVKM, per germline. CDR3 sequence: CASTPLGPNYGYTF. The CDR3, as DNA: TGTGCCAGCACCCCCCTGGGACCCAACTATGGCTACACCTTC.

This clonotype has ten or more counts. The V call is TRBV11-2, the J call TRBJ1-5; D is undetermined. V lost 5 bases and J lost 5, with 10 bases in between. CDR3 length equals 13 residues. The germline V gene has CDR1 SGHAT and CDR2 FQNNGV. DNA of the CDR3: TGTGCCAGCAGCAAGAACCCGGATCAGCCCCAGCATTTT. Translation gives CASSKNPDQPQHF.

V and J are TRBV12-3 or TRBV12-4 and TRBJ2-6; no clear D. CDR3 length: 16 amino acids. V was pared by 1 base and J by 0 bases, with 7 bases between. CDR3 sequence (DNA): TGTGCCAGCAGTTTAGGCTTCTTCTCTGGGGCCAACGTCCTGACTTTC. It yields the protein CASSLGFFSGANVLTF.

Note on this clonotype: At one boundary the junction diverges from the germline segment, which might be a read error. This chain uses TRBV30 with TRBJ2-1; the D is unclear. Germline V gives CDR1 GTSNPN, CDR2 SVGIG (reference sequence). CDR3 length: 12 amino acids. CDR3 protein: CAWTSSYKEQFF. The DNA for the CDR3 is TGTGCCTGGACGAGCTCCTACAAAGAGCAGTTCTTC. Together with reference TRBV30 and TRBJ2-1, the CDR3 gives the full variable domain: SQTIHQWPATLVQPVGSPLSLECTVEGTSNPNLYWYRQAAGRGLQLLFYSVGIGQISSEVPQNLSASRPQDRQFILSSKKLLLSDSGFYLCAWTSSYKEQFFGPGTRLTVL.

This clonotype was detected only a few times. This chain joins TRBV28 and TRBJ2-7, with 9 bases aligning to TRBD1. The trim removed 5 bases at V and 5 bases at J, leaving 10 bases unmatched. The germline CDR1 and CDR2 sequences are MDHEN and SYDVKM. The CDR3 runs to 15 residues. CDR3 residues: CASSIRGTGSHEQYF. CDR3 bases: TGTGCCAGCAGTATTAGGGGGACAGGGTCCCACGAGCAGTACTTC.

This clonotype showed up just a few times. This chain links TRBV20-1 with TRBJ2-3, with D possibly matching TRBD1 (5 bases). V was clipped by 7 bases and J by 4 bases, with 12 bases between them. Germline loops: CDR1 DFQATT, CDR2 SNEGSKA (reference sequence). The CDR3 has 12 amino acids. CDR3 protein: CSVRVPPDTQYF. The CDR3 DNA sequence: TGCAGTGTCAGGGTTCCGCCAGATACGCAGTATTTT.

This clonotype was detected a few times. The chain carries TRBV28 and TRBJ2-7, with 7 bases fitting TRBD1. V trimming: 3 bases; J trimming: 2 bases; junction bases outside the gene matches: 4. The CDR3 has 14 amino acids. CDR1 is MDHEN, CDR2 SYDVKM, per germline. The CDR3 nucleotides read TGTGCCAGCAGTTTCACGGACAGGACCTACGAGCAGTACTTC. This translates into CASSFTDRTYEQYF.

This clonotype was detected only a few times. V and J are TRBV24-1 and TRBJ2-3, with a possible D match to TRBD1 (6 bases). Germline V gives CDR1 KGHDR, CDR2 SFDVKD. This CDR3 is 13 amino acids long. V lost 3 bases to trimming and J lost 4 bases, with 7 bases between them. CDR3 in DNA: TGTGCCACCAGTGATAGACAGGCAGATACGCAGTATTTT. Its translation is CATSDRQADTQYF.

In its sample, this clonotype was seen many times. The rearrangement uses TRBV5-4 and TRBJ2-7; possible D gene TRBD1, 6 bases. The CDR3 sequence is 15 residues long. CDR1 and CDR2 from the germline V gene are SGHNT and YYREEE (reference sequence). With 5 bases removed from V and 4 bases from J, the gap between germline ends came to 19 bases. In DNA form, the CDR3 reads TGTGCCAGCAGTCACAGGGAAGGGAAGAATTACGAGCAGTACTTC. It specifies CASSHREGKNYEQYF.

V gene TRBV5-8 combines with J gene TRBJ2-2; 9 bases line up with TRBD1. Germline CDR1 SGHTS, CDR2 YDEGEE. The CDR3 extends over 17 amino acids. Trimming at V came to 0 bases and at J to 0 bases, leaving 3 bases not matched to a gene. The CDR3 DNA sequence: TGTGCCAGCAGCTTGGACAGGGGGCTCGCGAACACCGGGGAGCTGTTTTTT. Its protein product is CASSLDRGLANTGELFF.

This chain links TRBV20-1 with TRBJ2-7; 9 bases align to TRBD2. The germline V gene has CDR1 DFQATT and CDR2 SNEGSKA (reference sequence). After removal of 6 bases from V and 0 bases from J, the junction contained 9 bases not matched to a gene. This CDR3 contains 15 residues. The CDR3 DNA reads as TGCAGTGCCCTCCCGACGACTAGCGGCTCCTACGAGCAGTACTTC. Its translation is CSALPTTSGSYEQYF.

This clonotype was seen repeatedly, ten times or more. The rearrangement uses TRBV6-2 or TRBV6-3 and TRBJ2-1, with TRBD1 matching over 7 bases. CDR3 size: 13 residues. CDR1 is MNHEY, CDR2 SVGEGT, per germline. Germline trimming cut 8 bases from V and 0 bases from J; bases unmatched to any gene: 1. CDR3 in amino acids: CASRTGSYNEQFF. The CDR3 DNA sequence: TGTGCCAGCCGGACAGGCTCCTACAATGAGCAGTTCTTC.

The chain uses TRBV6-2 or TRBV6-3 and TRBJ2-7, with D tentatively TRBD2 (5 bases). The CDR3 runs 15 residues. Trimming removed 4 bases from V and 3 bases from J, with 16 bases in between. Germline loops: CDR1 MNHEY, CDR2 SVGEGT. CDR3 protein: CASSSRENANYEQYF. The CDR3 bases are TGTGCCAGCAGTTCACGGGAAAACGCAAACTACGAGCAGTACTTC.

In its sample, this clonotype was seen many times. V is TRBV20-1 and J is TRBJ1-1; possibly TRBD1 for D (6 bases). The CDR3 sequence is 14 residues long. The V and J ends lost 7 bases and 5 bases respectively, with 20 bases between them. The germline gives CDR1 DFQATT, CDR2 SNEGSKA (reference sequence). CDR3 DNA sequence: TGCAGTGGCACGGAACAGGGAGGAAGTACTGAAGCTTTCTTT. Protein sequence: CSGTEQGGSTEAFF.

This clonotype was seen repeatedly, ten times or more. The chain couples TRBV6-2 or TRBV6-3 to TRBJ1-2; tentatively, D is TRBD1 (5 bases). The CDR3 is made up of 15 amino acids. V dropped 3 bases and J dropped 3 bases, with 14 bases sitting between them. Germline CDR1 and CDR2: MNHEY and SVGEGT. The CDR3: CASSYDPTDDYGYTF. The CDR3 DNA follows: TGTGCCAGCAGTTATGACCCGACAGACGACTATGGCTACACCTTC.